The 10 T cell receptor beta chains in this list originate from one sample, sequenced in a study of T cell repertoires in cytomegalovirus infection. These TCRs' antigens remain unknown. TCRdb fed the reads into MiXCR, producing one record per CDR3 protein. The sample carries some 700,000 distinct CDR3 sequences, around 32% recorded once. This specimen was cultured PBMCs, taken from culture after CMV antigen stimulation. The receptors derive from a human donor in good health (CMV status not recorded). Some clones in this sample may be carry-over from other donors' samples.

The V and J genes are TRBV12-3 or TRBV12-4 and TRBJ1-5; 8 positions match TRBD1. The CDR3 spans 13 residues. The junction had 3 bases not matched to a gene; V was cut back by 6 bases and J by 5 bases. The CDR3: CASRSGGYQPQHF. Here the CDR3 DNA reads TGTGCCAGCAGGTCAGGGGGCTATCAGCCCCAGCATTTT.

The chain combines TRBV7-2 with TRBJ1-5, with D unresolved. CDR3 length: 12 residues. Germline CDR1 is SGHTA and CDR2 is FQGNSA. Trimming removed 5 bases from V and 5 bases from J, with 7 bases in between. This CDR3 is CASSPPDQPQHF. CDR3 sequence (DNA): TGTGCCAGCAGCCCCCCCGATCAGCCCCAGCATTTT.

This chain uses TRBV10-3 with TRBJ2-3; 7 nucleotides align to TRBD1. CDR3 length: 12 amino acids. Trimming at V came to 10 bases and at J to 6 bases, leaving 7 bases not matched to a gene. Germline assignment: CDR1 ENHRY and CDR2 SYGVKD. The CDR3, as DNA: TGTGCCACCAGGGACAGCAGGGATACGCAGTATTTT. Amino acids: CATRDSRDTQYF.

The CDR3 spells CASNRGITEAFF. The CDR3 DNA sequence: TGTGCCAGCAACCGGGGAATCACTGAAGCTTTCTTT. V and J are TRBV6-1 and TRBJ1-1; D not resolved. The ends were cut back, 7 bases at V and 4 bases at J, with 10 bases in the middle. This CDR3 contains 12 residues. Germline V gene data show CDR1 as MNHNS and CDR2 as SASEGT.

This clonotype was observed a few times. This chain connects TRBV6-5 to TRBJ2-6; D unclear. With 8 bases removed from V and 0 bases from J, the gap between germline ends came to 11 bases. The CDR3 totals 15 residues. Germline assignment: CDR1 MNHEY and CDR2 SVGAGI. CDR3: CASSPVPSGANVLTF. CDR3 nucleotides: TGTGCCAGCTCCCCGGTCCCCTCTGGGGCCAACGTCCTGACTTTC.

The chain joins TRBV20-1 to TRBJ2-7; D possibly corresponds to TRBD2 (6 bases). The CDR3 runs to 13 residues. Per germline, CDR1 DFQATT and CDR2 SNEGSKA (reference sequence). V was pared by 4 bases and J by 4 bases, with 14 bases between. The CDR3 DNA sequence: TGCAGTGCTACACCGGGACTGACTTACGAGCAGTACTTC. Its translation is CSATPGLTYEQYF.

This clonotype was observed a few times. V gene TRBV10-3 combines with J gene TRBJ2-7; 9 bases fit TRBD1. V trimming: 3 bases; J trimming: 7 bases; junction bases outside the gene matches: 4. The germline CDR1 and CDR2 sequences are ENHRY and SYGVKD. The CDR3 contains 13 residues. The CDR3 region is CAISDGTGREQYF. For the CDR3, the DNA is TGTGCCATCAGTGACGGGACAGGGAGAGAGCAGTACTTC.

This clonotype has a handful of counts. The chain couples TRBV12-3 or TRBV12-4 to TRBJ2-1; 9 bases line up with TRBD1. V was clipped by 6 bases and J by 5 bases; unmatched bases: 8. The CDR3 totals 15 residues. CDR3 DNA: TGTGCCAGCAGCCGCGGACAGGGGTCGCACAATGAGCAGTTCTTC. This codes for CASSRGQGSHNEQFF.

The CDR3 region is CASSFADRVYGYTF. In DNA, the CDR3 is TGTGCCAGCAGCTTCGCGGACAGGGTCTATGGCTACACCTTC. The V and J genes are TRBV7-2 and TRBJ1-2, with TRBD1 identical over 8 bases. Unmatched junction bases numbered 4, after V lost 3 bases and J lost 4 bases. Germline CDR1 is SGHTA and CDR2 is FQGNSA. The CDR3 runs to 14 residues.

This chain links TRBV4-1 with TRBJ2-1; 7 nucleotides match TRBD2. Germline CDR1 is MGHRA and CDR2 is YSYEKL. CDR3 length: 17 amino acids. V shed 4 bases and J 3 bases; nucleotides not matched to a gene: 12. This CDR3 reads CASSPTGGGRYYNEQFF. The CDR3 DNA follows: TGCGCCAGCAGCCCCACGGGTGGCGGGAGATACTACAATGAGCAGTTCTTC.